This T cell receptor beta chain appears in the sequencing data of a study of CD8+CD57+ T cells in acquired aplastic anemia. Study-wide findings and caveats: In CD8+ cells, Simpson's diversity showed no significant difference between patients and controls. Comparison of patients with controls identified roughly 27 shared CD8+ CDR3 sequences.

A note on this clonotype: The antigen is not known.

For CDR3 and TCR beta VDJ profiling, genomic DNA was the template used. TCRdb reprocessed the reads via MiXCR and lists one record per CDR3 protein. The profile shows a few hundred thousand distinct CDR3 sequences, 82% of them singletons. The sequenced patients had an expansion of CD8+CD57+ cells seen by flow cytometry. Per the germline V gene, CDR1 is SGHVS and CDR2 is FQNEAQ. Trimming took 3 bases from V and 13 from J, leaving 25 bases between them. The CDR3 length is 16 residues. This TCR derives from a human donor with aplastic anemia. The sample was sorted CD4+, CD8+, or CD8+CD57+ T cells (not recorded which) from PBMCs. The chain employs TRBV7-8 and TRBJ2-1; a possible D gene is TRBD2 (5 bases). The CDR3 loop is CASSFAGGPETQYQFF. The CDR3 nucleotides are TGTGCCAGCAGCTTTGCAGGAGGCCCCGAGACGCAGTATCAGTTCTTC.